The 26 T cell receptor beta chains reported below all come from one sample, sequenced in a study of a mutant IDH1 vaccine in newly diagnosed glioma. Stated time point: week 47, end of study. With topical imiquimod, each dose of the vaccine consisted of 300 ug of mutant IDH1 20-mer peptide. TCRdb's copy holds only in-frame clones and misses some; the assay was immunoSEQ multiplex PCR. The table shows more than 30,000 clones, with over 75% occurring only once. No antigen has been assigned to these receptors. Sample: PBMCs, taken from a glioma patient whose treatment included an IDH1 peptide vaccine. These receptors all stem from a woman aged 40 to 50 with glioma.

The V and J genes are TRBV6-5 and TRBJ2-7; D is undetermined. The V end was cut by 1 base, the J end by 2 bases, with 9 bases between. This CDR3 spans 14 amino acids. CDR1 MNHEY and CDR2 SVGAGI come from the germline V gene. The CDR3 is CASSYWKETYEQYF. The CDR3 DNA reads TGTGCCAGCAGTTACTGGAAGGAGACCTACGAGCAGTACTTC.

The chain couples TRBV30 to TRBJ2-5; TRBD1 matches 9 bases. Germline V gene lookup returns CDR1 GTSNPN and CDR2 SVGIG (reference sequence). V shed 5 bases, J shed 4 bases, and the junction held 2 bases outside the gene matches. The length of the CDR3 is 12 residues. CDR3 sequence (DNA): TGTGCCTGGGGGACAGGGTCAGAGACCCAGTACTTC. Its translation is CAWGTGSETQYF.

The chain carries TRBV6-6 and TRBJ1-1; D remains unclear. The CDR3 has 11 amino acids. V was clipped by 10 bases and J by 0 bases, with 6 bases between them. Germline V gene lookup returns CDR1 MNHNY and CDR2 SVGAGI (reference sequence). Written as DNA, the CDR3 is TGTGCCACCGTGGTGAACACTGAAGCTTTCTTT. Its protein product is CATVVNTEAFF.

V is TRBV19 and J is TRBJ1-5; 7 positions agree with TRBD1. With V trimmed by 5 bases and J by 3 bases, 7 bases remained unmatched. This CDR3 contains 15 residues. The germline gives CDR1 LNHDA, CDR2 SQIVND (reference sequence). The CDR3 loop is CASSSGQVYNQPQHF. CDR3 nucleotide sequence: TGTGCCAGTAGTTCAGGACAGGTCTACAATCAGCCCCAGCATTTT.

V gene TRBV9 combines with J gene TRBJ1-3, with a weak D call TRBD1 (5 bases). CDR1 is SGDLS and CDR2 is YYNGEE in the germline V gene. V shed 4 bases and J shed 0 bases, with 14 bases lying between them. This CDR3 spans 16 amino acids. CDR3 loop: CASSRATVISGNTIYF. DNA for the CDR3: TGTGCCAGCAGCCGAGCGACAGTGATCTCTGGAAACACCATATATTTT.

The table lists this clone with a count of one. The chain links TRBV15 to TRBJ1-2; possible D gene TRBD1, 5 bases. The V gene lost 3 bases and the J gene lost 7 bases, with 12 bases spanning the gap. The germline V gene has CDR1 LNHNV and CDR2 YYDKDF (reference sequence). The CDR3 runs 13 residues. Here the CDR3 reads CATSSGGQGGYTF. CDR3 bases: TGTGCCACCAGCAGCGGCGGCCAGGGTGGCTACACCTTC.

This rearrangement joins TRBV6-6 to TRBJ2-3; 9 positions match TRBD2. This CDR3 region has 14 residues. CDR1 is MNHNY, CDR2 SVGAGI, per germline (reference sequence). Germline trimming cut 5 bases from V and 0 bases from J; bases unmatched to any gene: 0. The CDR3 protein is CASSLAGSTDTQYF. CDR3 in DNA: TGTGCCAGCAGTCTAGCGGGGAGCACAGATACGCAGTATTTT.

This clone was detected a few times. The CDR3 nucleotides are TGTGCCAGTAGCGACAGGGGGCTCTACGAGCAGTACTTC. This translates into CASSDRGLYEQYF. This chain connects TRBV19 to TRBJ2-7; TRBD1 aligns across 10 bases. Trimming took 6 bases from V and 3 from J; bases not matched to a gene: 2. This CDR3 region has 13 residues. Germline CDR1 is LNHDA and CDR2 is SQIVND (reference sequence).

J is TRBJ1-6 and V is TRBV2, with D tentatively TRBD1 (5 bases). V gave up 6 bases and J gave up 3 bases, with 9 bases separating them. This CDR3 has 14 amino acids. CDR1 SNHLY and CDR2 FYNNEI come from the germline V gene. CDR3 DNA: TGTGCCAGCAGCCAAGACAGCTATAATTCACCCCTCCACTTT. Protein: CASSQDSYNSPLHF.

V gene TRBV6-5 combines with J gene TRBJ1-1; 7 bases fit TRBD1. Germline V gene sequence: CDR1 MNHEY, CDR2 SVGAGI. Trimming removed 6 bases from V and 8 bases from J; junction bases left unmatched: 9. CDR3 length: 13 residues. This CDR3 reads CASSPDRVYEAFF. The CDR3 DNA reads TGTGCCAGCAGCCCCGACAGGGTCTACGAAGCTTTCTTT.

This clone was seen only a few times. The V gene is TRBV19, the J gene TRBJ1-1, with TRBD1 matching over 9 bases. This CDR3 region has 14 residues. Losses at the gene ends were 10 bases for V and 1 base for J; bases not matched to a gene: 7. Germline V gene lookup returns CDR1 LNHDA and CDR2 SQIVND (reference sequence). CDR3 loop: CATGTGIGNTEAFF. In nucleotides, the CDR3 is TGTGCCACCGGGACAGGGATAGGGAACACTGAAGCTTTCTTT. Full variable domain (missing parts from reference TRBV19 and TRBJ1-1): DGGITQSPKYLFRKEGQNVTLSCEQNLNHDAMYWYRQDPGQGLRLIYYSQIVNDFQKGDIAEGYSVSREKKESFPLTVTSAQKNPTAFYLCATGTGIGNTEAFFGQGTRLTVV.

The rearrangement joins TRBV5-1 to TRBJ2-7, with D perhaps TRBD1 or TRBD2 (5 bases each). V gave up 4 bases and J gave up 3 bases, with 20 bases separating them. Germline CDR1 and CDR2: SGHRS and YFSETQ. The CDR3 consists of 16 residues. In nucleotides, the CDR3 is TGCGCCAGCAGCCCCAAAACGGGACGATCTGGCTACGAGCAGTACTTC. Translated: CASSPKTGRSGYEQYF.

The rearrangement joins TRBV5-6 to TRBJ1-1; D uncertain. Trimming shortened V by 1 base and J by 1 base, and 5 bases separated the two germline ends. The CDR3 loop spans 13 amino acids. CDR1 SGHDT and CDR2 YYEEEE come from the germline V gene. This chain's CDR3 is CASSLRPNTEAFF. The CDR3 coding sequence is TGTGCCAGCAGCTTGCGGCCGAACACTGAAGCTTTCTTT.

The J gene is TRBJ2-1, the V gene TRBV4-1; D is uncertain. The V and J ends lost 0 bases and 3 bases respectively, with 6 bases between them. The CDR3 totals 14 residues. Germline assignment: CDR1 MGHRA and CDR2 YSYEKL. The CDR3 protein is CASSQDPYYNEQFF. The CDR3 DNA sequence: TGCGCCAGCAGCCAAGATCCTTACTACAATGAGCAGTTCTTC.

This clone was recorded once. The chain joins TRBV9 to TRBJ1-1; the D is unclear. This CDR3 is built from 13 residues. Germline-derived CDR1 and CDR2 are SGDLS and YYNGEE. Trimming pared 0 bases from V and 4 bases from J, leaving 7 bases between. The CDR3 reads CASSVAKGTEAFF. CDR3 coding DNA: TGTGCCAGCAGCGTAGCGAAGGGCACTGAAGCTTTCTTT. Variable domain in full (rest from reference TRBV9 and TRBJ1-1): DSGVTQTPKHLITATGQRVTLRCSPRSGDLSVYWYQQSLDQGLQFLIQYYNGEERAKGNILERFSAQQFPDLHSELNLSSLELGDSALYFCASSVAKGTEAFFGQGTRLTVV.

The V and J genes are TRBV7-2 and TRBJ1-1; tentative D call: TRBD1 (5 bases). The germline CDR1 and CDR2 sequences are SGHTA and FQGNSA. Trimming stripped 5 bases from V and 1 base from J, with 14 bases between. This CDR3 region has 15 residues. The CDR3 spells CASSPGTVKNTEAFF. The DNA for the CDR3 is TGTGCCAGCAGCCCCGGGACGGTTAAGAACACTGAAGCTTTCTTT. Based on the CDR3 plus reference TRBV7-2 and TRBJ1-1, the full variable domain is GAGVSQSPSNKVTEKGKDVELRCDPISGHTALYWYRQSLGQGLEFLIYFQGNSAPDKSGLPSDRFSAERTGGSVSTLTIQRTQQEDSAVYLCASSPGTVKNTEAFFGQGTRLTVV.

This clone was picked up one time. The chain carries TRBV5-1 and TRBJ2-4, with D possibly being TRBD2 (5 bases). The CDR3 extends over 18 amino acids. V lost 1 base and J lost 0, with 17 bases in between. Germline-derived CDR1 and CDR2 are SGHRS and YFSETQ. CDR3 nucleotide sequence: TGCGCCAGCAGCTTGAGTGGGAGTCCGATACTAGCCAAAAACATTCAGTACTTC. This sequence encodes CASSLSGSPILAKNIQYF.

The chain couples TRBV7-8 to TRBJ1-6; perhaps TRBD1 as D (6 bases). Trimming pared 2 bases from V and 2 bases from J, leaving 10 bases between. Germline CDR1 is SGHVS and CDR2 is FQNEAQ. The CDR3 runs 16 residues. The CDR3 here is CASSLQGHTYNSPLHF. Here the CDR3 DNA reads TGTGCCAGCAGCTTACAGGGGCACACCTATAATTCACCCCTCCACTTT.

The chain's CDR3 is CASSLSVGTEAFF. The CDR3 nucleotides are TGCGCCAGCAGCTTGAGTGTGGGCACTGAAGCTTTCTTT. V and J are TRBV5-1 and TRBJ1-1, with unresolved D. This CDR3 has 13 residues. Germline loops: CDR1 SGHRS, CDR2 YFSETQ. Trimming took 1 base from V and 4 from J, leaving 8 bases between them. The whole variable domain, remainder taken from reference TRBV5-1 and TRBJ1-1, is KAGVTQTPRYLIKTRGQQVTLSCSPISGHRSVSWYQQTPGQGLQFLFEYFSETQRNKGNFPGRFSGRQFSNSRSEMNVSTLELGDSALYLCASSLSVGTEAFFGQGTRLTVV.

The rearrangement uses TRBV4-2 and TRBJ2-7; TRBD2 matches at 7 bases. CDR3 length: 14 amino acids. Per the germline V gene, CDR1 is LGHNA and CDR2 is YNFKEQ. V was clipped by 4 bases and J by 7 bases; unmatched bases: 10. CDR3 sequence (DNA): TGTGCCAGCAGCCCAGGACTAGGCCTGGTGGAGCAGTACTTC. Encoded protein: CASSPGLGLVEQYF.

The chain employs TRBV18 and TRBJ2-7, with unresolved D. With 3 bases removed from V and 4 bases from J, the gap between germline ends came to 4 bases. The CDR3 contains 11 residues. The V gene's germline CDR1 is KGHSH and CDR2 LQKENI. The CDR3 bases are TGTGCCAGCTCACCTCAGTACGAGCAGTACTTC. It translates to CASSPQYEQYF. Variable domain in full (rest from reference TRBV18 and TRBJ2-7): NAGVMQNPRHLVRRRGQEARLRCSPMKGHSHVYWYRQLPEEGLKFMVYLQKENIIDESGMPKERFSAEFPKEGPSILRIQQVVRGDSAAYFCASSPQYEQYFGPGTRLTVT.

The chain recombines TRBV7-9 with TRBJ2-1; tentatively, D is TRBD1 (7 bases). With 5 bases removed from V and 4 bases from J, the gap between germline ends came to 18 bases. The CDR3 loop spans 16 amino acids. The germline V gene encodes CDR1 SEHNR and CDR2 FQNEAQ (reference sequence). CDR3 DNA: TGTGCCAGCAGCCCCCCCCAGGGGGAGGATTACAATGAGCAGTTCTTC. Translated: CASSPPQGEDYNEQFF. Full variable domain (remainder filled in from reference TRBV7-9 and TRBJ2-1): DTGVSQNPRHKITKRGQNVTFRCDPISEHNRLYWYRQTLGQGPEFLTYFQNEAQLEKSRLLSDRFSAERPKGSFSTLEIQRTEQGDSAMYLCASSPPQGEDYNEQFFGPGTRLTVL.

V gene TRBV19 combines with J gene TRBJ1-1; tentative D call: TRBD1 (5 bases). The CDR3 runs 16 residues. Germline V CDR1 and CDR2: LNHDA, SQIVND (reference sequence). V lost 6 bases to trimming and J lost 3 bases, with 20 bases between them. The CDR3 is CASSPIWQGPDTEAFF. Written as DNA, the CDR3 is TGTGCCAGTAGCCCTATCTGGCAGGGACCGGACACTGAAGCTTTCTTT.

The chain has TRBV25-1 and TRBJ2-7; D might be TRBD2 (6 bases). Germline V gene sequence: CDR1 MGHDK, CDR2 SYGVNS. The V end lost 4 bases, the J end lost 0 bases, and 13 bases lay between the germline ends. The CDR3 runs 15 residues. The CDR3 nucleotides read TGTGCCAGCAGTGGGGGACTTGGAAGCTCCTACGAGCAGTACTTC. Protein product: CASSGGLGSSYEQYF.

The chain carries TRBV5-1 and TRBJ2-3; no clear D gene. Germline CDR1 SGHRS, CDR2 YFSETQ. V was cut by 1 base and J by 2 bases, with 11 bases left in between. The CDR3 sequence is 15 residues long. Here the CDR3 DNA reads TGCGCCAGCAGCTTGAGGGATGTTCCCACAGATACGCAGTATTTT. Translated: CASSLRDVPTDTQYF.

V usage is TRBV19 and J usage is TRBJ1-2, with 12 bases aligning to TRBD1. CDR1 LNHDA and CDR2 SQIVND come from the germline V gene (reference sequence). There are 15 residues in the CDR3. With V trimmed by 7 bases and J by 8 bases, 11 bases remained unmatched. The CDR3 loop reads CASTPGDRGHEGYTF. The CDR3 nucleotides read TGTGCCAGTACCCCGGGGGACAGGGGGCATGAGGGCTACACCTTC.